The TCR beta chain under discussion was sequenced for a study of blood T cells in healthy people across ages. This CDR3 is built from 16 residues. Germline CDR1 and CDR2: SGHDT and YYEEEE. V was clipped by 6 bases and J by 3 bases, with 20 bases between them. This clonotype has a handful of counts. A second PCR of roughly 6 to 12 cycles used a sample-barcoded 5' primer and a J-beta primer mix. TCRdb re-called the 5' RACE reads through MiXCR, storing one row per CDR3 protein. The sample has under 1,100,000 distinct CDR3 sequences; around 25% are singletons. The same specimen was also included in a second study, on T cells of mothers and their children.

The V call is TRBV5-6, the J call TRBJ2-3, with TRBD2 as a possible D gene (6 bases). The sequence was obtained from a girl aged 2 to 10 in good health. The specimen was blood. The CDR3 DNA reads TGTGCCAGCATCCCTGACCGGGGGAGTCCAACAGATACGCAGTATTTT. Encoded protein: CASIPDRGSPTDTQYF.